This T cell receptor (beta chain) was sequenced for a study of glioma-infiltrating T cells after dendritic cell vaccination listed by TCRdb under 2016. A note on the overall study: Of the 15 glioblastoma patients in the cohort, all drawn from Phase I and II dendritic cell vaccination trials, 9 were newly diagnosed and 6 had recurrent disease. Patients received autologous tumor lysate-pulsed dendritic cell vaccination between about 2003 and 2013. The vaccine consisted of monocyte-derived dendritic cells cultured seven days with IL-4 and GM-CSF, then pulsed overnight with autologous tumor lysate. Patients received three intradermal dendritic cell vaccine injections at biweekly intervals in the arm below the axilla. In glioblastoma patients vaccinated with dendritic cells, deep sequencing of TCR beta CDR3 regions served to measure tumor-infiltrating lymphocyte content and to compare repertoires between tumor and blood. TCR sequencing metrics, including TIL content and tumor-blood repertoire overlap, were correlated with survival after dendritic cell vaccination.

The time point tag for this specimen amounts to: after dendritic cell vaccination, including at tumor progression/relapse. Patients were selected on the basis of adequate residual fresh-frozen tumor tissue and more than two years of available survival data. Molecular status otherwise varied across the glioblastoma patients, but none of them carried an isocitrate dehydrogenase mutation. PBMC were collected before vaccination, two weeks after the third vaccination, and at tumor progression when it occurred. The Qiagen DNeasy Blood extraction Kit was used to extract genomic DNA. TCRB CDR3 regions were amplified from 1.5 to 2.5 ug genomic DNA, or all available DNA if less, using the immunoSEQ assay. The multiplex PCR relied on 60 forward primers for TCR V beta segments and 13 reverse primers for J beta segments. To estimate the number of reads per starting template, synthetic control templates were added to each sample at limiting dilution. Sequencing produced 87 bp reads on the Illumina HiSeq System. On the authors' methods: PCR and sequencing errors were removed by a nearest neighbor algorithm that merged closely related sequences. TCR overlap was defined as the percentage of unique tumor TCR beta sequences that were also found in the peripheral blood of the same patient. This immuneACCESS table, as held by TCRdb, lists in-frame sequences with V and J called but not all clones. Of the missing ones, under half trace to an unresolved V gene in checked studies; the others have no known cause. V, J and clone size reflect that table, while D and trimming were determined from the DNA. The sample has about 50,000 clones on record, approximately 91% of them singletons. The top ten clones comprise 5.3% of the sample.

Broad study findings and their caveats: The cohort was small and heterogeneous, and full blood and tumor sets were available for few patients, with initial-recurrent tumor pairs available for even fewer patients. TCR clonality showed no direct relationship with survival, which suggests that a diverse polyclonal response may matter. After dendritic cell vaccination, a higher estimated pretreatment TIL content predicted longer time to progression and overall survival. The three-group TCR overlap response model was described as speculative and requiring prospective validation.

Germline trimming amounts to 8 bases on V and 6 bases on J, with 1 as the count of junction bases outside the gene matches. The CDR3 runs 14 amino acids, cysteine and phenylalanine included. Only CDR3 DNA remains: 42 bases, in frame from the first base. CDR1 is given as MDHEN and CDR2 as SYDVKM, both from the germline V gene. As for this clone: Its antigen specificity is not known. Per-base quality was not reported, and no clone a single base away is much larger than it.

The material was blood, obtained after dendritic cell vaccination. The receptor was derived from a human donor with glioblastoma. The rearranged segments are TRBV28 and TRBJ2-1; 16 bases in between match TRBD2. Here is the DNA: TGTGCCAGCGGGACTAGCGGGAGGGTCAATGAGCAGTTCTTC. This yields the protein CASGTSGRVNEQFF.